Presented here are 13 T cell receptor beta chains from one specimen sequenced in a study of shared clonotypes between healthy human individuals. Profiling relied on immunoSEQ multiplex PCR, and the TCRdb table lists in-frame clones only, not all of them. The sample has 2 million to 3 million clones, 93% seen once. Specimen: naive CD4+ T cells from PBMCs. The subset denotes: CD45RA+ positively selected. Receptors originate from a man aged 18 to 30 in good health. Some clones in this sample may be carry-over from other donors' samples.

Remarks on this clone: Other nucleotide sequences in the sample specify the same CDR3. The rearrangement uses TRBV2 and TRBJ2-1, with D possibly TRBD1 on 5 matching bases. Germline CDR1 and CDR2: SNHLY and FYNNEI. The CDR3 consists of 15 residues. V dropped 6 bases and J dropped 0 bases, with 12 bases sitting between them. CDR3 coding DNA: TGTGCCAGCAGCGAACAGGCCAGCTCCTACAATGAGCAGTTCTTC. Amino acids: CASSEQASSYNEQFF.

The gene calls are TRBV7-9 and TRBJ2-2; 9 nucleotides line up with TRBD1. With V trimmed by 4 bases and J by 4 bases, 10 bases remained unmatched. CDR1 is SEHNR and CDR2 is FQNEAQ in the germline V gene (reference sequence). The CDR3 consists of 17 residues. The chain's CDR3 is CASSSWTGDAATGELFF. CDR3 nucleotides: TGTGCCAGCAGCTCGTGGACAGGGGATGCTGCCACCGGGGAGCTGTTTTTT.

The genes are TRBV5-1 and TRBJ2-1; D gene ambiguous. Trimming pared 4 bases from V and 6 bases from J, leaving 14 bases between. The CDR3 is 14 amino acids. Germline V gene lookup returns CDR1 SGHRS and CDR2 YFSETQ. In DNA form, the CDR3 reads TGCGCCAGCAGCCACATAGATCCGGGCAATGAGCAGTTCTTC. This sequence encodes CASSHIDPGNEQFF.

The genes are TRBV11-3 and TRBJ1-1; perhaps TRBD1 as D (6 bases). V lost 5 bases and J lost 8, with 18 bases in between. The length of the CDR3 is 14 residues. Germline V gives CDR1 SGHNT, CDR2 YENEEA. CDR3 protein: CASSPGGRSMEAFF. The CDR3 nucleotides are TGTGCCAGCAGCCCGGGGGGCAGATCTATGGAAGCTTTCTTT.

Details on this clone: This sample also contains other DNA sequences that code for the same CDR3. V gene TRBV20-1 combines with J gene TRBJ1-4; D uncertain. The germline V gene encodes CDR1 DFQATT and CDR2 SNEGSKA (reference sequence). The CDR3 length is 11 residues. V lost 1 base to trimming and J lost 6 bases, with 3 bases between them. Here the CDR3 reads CSARAYEKLFF. The CDR3 nucleotides are TGCAGTGCTAGAGCTTATGAAAAACTGTTTTTT.

The chain couples TRBV6-5 to TRBJ1-4; 8 bases line up with TRBD1. V lost 5 bases to trimming and J lost 7 bases; unmatched junction nucleotides: 6. Germline V lookup: CDR1 MNHEY, CDR2 SVGAGI. The CDR3 contains 14 residues. CDR3 region: CASSTTGEAEKLFF. The DNA of the CDR3 is TGTGCCAGCAGTACGACAGGGGAGGCTGAAAAACTGTTTTTT.

The chain joins TRBV28 to TRBJ1-1; D gene ambiguous. CDR3 size: 12 residues. The V gene's germline CDR1 is MDHEN and CDR2 SYDVKM. The germline V and J ends were trimmed by 6 bases and 3 bases, with 8 bases remaining between them. The CDR3 spells CASSAVYTEAFF. CDR3 sequence (DNA): TGTGCCAGCAGCGCCGTGTACACTGAAGCTTTCTTT.

The rearrangement links TRBV11-2 to TRBJ2-7, with D possibly being TRBD2 (6 bases). This CDR3 is built from 15 residues. The ends were cut back, 3 bases at V and 3 bases at J, with 15 bases in the middle. Germline lookup yields CDR1 SGHAT and CDR2 FQNNGV. Written as DNA, the CDR3 is TGTGCCAGCAGCTTGTACTTCGGCGGGAACTACGAGCAGTACTTC. Residues: CASSLYFGGNYEQYF.

V gene TRBV2 combines with J gene TRBJ2-5; weak D call: TRBD1 (6 bases). Germline V gene data show CDR1 as SNHLY and CDR2 as FYNNEI. The CDR3 has 15 residues. V was clipped by 6 bases and J by 2 bases, with 16 bases between them. CDR3 in DNA: TGTGCCAGCAGGGGACAACAGGGCCCGCAAGAGACCCAGTACTTC. Translated: CASRGQQGPQETQYF.

The J gene is TRBJ2-5, the V gene TRBV7-3; D tentatively fits TRBD1 or TRBD2 (5 bases each). The CDR3 length is 13 residues. V was trimmed by 3 bases and J by 4 bases, leaving 9 bases between them. Germline V lookup: CDR1 SGHTA, CDR2 FQGTGA. CDR3 DNA: TGTGCCAGCAGCTTTATTGGGGGAGAGACCCAGTACTTC. Translating gives CASSFIGGETQYF.

V usage is TRBV4-2 and J usage is TRBJ2-5; a possible D gene is TRBD1 (5 bases). The V gene's germline CDR1 is LGHNA and CDR2 YNFKEQ. The CDR3 totals 14 residues. V dropped 4 bases and J dropped 5 bases, with 14 bases sitting between them. The CDR3, as DNA: TGTGCCAGCAGCCCCAGGGCGTTTGGGGAGACCCAGTACTTC. Amino acids: CASSPRAFGETQYF.

The chain recombines TRBV18 with TRBJ1-1; no definite D call. Germline CDR1 KGHSH, CDR2 LQKENI. V was shortened by 3 bases and J by 0 bases, with 8 bases between the two germline ends. The CDR3 has 14 residues. The CDR3 loop is CASSPAAMNTEAFF. The DNA of the CDR3 is TGTGCCAGCTCACCGGCGGCGATGAACACTGAAGCTTTCTTT.

The rearrangement uses TRBV4-1 and TRBJ1-1; the D gene is possibly TRBD1 (5 bases). The V gene lost 3 bases and the J gene lost 6 bases, with 17 bases spanning the gap. The CDR3 has 15 residues. Germline assignment: CDR1 MGHRA and CDR2 YSYEKL. Written as DNA, the CDR3 is TGCGCCAGCAGCCACATAGTTCAGGGTCGCCCTGAAGCTTTCTTT. Encoded protein: CASSHIVQGRPEAFF.